This T cell receptor (beta chain) was recovered during a study of Epstein–Barr virus B cells in breast cancer (dated by TCRdb to 2020 to 2022). Looking at the study overall: Control T cells were expanded by rapid expansion method with irradiated PBMC feeders, soluble OKT3 and IL-2 about 200 U/ml, collected about 10-12 days after stimulation. A single-patient case report examined whether EBV+ B cells infiltrating the tumor shape the T-cell receptor repertoire in triple-negative breast cancer. What the study reported, not specific to this receptor: All data came from a single patient described as a first proof of concept, which limits generalization.

RNA was extracted from around 1e5 to 1e6 cultured T cells using RNeasy Micro or Mini kits with on-column DNase digestion included, and the extracted RNA was checked on an Agilent 2100 Bioanalyzer. This clonotype was seen a handful of times. Its specific antigen is unknown. Qualities for individual bases were not recorded, and no much larger clone is one base off. Library preparation was by 5' RACE. The SMARTer Human TCR a/b Profiling Kit was used to build TCR libraries from RNA, capturing the full V(D)J regions of both the alpha and beta chains. After amplification, the libraries were purified with AMPure XP beads and validated using the DNA 1000 Kit on an Agilent 2100 Bioanalyzer. Sequencing was done on an Illumina MiSeq using the 600-cycle v3 reagent kit, which produced 2 x 300 bp paired-end reads. Per the original workflow: MiXCR and VDJTools were used to process the reads, with non-productive clonotypes filtered out and clonotypes collapsed by CDR3 amino acid sequence prior to recalculating frequencies. Matching of CDR3 sequences to the McPAS-TCR database tolerated a Levenshtein distance of 1, and UpSet plots were generated in R using UpSetR. TCRdb's own reprocessing of the public reads used fastp at Q25 and MiXCR and kept productive beta chains. Rows are combined by CDR3 protein, so each entry shows the most common genes and DNA. What appears here as the V and J calls and clone size reflects TCRdb's work, not the paper's. This sample holds 500 to 650 distinct CDR3 sequences; approximately 40% were observed only once. The ten largest clones capture about 98% of the sample.

The junction carries 8 bases between V and J, which are trimmed by 8 bases and 4 bases respectively. CDR1 and CDR2, looked up from the germline V gene (reference sequence), are SEHNR and FQNEAQ. The CDR3, cysteine through phenylalanine, is 11 amino acids long. Just the 33-base CDR3 DNA is kept, in frame starting at base 1. The sequence was collected from a woman in her thirties or forties with triple-negative breast cancer. The specimen was tumor-infiltrating lymphocytes expanded in culture. Recombination connected TRBV7-9 to TRBJ1-2; the D gene is unclear. The nucleotide sequence reads TGTGCCAGCGGTTACACCTATGGCTACACCTTC. It encodes CASGYTYGYTF.